These T cell receptor beta chains were read from a single sample in a study of blood T cell repertoires in COVID-19. Assay used: immunoSEQ multiplex PCR; TCRdb lists only in-frame clones, some missing. Of approximately 280,000 clones listed, approximately 83% are singletons. Material for sequencing was peripheral blood. These receptors were taken from a woman aged 70-85 years with acute or convalescent COVID-19. CDR3s include the opening cysteine and the closing phenylalanine or tryptophan. Fields, in order: clone size, V gene, J gene, D gene, CDR3 protein, CDR3 DNA. The D gene is left open where the match is weak. The size entry is marked missing in some rows and otherwise reads once, few, many or a size class.

clone size: -
V gene: TRBV2
J gene: TRBJ1-2
D gene: TRBD1
CDR3 protein: CASRPPTGASYTF
CDR3 DNA: TGTGCCAGCAGACCCCCTACAGGGGCAAGCTACACCTTC

clone size: few
V gene: TRBV7-3
J gene: TRBJ2-5
D gene: -
CDR3 protein: CASSWQPGGGETQYF
CDR3 DNA: TGTGCCAGCAGCTGGCAGCCGGGGGGCGGAGAGACCCAGTACTTC

clone size: -
V gene: TRBV18
J gene: TRBJ1-2
D gene: TRBD1
CDR3 protein: CASSGDRGPGGYGYTF
CDR3 DNA: TGTGCCAGCTCGGGGGACAGGGGCCCGGGAGGATATGGCTACACCTTC

clone size: -
V gene: TRBV11-2
J gene: TRBJ1-2
D gene: TRBD1
CDR3 protein: CASSPGQGVLWGGYTF
CDR3 DNA: TGTGCCAGCAGCCCCGGACAGGGGGTTCTCTGGGGTGGCTACACCTTC

clone size: once
V gene: TRBV15
J gene: TRBJ1-2
D gene: -
CDR3 protein: CATSTGQIYGYTF
CDR3 DNA: TGTGCCACCAGCACTGGACAGATCTATGGCTACACCTTC

clone size: -
V gene: TRBV5-1
J gene: TRBJ2-5
D gene: TRBD2
CDR3 protein: CASSFGGRWGETQYF
CDR3 DNA: TGCGCCAGCAGCTTCGGCGGGAGGTGGGGAGAGACCCAGTACTTC

clone size: -
V gene: TRBV23-1
J gene: TRBJ1-5
D gene: -
CDR3 protein: CASSHPVAGPQPQHF
CDR3 DNA: TGCGCCAGCAGTCATCCCGTGGCGGGCCCTCAGCCCCAGCATTTT

clone size: few
V gene: TRBV5-4
J gene: TRBJ1-1
D gene: TRBD1
CDR3 protein: CASSQNRGREAFF
CDR3 DNA: TGTGCCAGCAGCCAAAACAGGGGGCGGGAAGCTTTCTTT

clone size: -
V gene: TRBV30
J gene: TRBJ1-2
D gene: -
CDR3 protein: CAWSGGPNYGYTF
CDR3 DNA: TGTGCCTGGAGTGGGGGGCCTAACTATGGCTACACCTTC

clone size: -
V gene: TRBV3-1/TRBV3-2
J gene: TRBJ2-1
D gene: -
CDR3 protein: CASSLMAVGLQFF
CDR3 DNA: TGTGCCAGCAGCCTGATGGCGGTTGGGTTACAGTTCTTC

clone size: once
V gene: TRBV6-1
J gene: TRBJ2-2
D gene: -
CDR3 protein: CASSGLTGRGNTGELFF
CDR3 DNA: TGTGCCAGCAGTGGACTGACAGGGCGGGGGAACACCGGGGAGCTGTTTTTT

clone size: -
V gene: TRBV5-5
J gene: TRBJ1-6
D gene: -
CDR3 protein: CASSLGQDNSPLHF
CDR3 DNA: TGTGCCAGCAGCTTAGGACAAGATAATTCACCCCTCCACTTT

clone size: many
V gene: TRBV13
J gene: TRBJ2-7
D gene: TRBD1
CDR3 protein: CASSPDRKDSEQYF
CDR3 DNA: TGTGCCAGCAGCCCGGACAGGAAAGACAGCGAGCAGTACTTC

clone size: -
V gene: TRBV28
J gene: TRBJ1-5
D gene: TRBD1
CDR3 protein: CASSPGTGFLNQPQHF
CDR3 DNA: TGTGCCAGCAGCCCCGGGACAGGGTTCCTCAATCAGCCCCAGCATTTT

clone size: -
V gene: TRBV9
J gene: TRBJ2-3
D gene: -
CDR3 protein: CASSVAITDTQYF
CDR3 DNA: TGTGCCAGCAGCGTAGCTATCACAGATACGCAGTATTTT

clone size: -
V gene: TRBV16
J gene: TRBJ1-1
D gene: -
CDR3 protein: CASSPFRGNTEAFF
CDR3 DNA: TGTGCCAGCAGCCCTTTTAGGGGGAACACTGAAGCTTTCTTT

clone size: -
V gene: TRBV2
J gene: TRBJ2-3
D gene: -
CDR3 protein: CASSQRWGETDTQYF
CDR3 DNA: TGTGCCAGCAGCCAAAGATGGGGAGAAACAGATACGCAGTATTTT

clone size: -
V gene: TRBV15
J gene: TRBJ2-1
D gene: -
CDR3 protein: CAAHPSSRLNNEQFF
CDR3 DNA: TGTGCCGCCCACCCATCGTCGCGGCTAAACAATGAGCAGTTCTTC

clone size: -
V gene: TRBV24-1
J gene: TRBJ1-2
D gene: -
CDR3 protein: CATSDEMSGYTF
CDR3 DNA: TGTGCCACCAGTGATGAGATGAGCGGCTACACCTTC

clone size: -
V gene: TRBV6-5
J gene: TRBJ2-3
D gene: TRBD2
CDR3 protein: CASSYSGGGGNTQYF
CDR3 DNA: TGTGCCAGCAGTTACTCGGGCGGGGGAGGCAATACGCAGTATTTT

clone size: -
V gene: TRBV5-6
J gene: TRBJ2-2
D gene: TRBD2
CDR3 protein: CASSLYVSGGFVGELFF
CDR3 DNA: TGTGCCAGCAGCTTGTACGTTAGCGGGGGTTTCGTCGGGGAGCTGTTTTTT

clone size: -
V gene: TRBV2
J gene: TRBJ1-2
D gene: TRBD1
CDR3 protein: CASSEAEQGVLGYTF
CDR3 DNA: TGTGCCAGCAGTGAAGCGGAACAGGGGGTGCTGGGCTACACCTTC

clone size: -
V gene: TRBV5-6
J gene: TRBJ2-1
D gene: TRBD2
CDR3 protein: CASSQAGGLSYNEQFF
CDR3 DNA: TGTGCCAGCAGCCAAGCGGGGGGCCTCTCCTACAATGAGCAGTTCTTC

clone size: -
V gene: TRBV5-4
J gene: TRBJ2-5
D gene: -
CDR3 protein: CASSSGGRGETQYF
CDR3 DNA: TGTGCCAGCAGCTCGGGGGGCAGAGGTGAGACCCAGTACTTC

clone size: -
V gene: TRBV13
J gene: TRBJ1-2
D gene: -
CDR3 protein: CASSPQGNYGYTF
CDR3 DNA: TGTGCCAGCAGCCCTCAGGGGAACTATGGCTACACCTTC

clone size: -
V gene: TRBV7-9
J gene: TRBJ2-5
D gene: -
CDR3 protein: CASSLAAGLEAQYF
CDR3 DNA: TGTGCCAGCAGCTTAGCGGCTGGCCTGGAGGCCCAGTACTTC

clone size: -
V gene: TRBV7-9
J gene: TRBJ2-5
D gene: -
CDR3 protein: CASSLERVGTQYF
CDR3 DNA: TGTGCCAGCAGCTTAGAACGGGTAGGGACCCAGTACTTC

clone size: once
V gene: TRBV27
J gene: TRBJ1-2
D gene: -
CDR3 protein: CASKDKGGYTF
CDR3 DNA: TGTGCCAGCAAGGACAAGGGAGGCTACACCTTC